The 22 T cell receptor beta chains in this list originate from one sample, sequenced in a study of PD-1 blockade in classical Hodgkin lymphoma. Brentuximab vedotin exposure varied, and every patient relapsed after autologous stem cell transplantation. Sequencing was performed with immunoSEQ multiplex PCR; in TCRdb, only in-frame clones are kept and a portion is missing. The top ten hold approximately 2.5% of the sample, which has 84,000 or so clones, about nine tenths seen once. The source material was peripheral blood mononuclear cells (PBMCs), sampled before the second cycle of nivolumab. The origin of the receptors is a human donor with classical Hodgkin lymphoma.

This clone has just one count. The chain combines TRBV6-5 with TRBJ1-1; D uncertain. The CDR3 extends over 14 amino acids. CDR1 and CDR2 from the germline V gene are MNHEY and SVGAGI. V was cut by 2 bases and J by 4 bases, with 11 bases left in between. CDR3 region: CASSYRPGGTEAFF. Written as DNA, the CDR3 is TGTGCCAGCAGTTACCGCCCAGGTGGCACTGAAGCTTTCTTT.

The rearrangement uses TRBV16 and TRBJ1-1, with D possibly TRBD1 on 5 matching bases. Germline V CDR1 and CDR2: KGHSY, FQNENV. Trimming shortened V by 0 bases and J by 10 bases, and 15 bases separated the two germline ends. The CDR3 contains 14 residues. The CDR3 DNA is TGTGCCAGCAGCCAATCCGGGGCCCAGAGGGGAGCTTTCTTT. As protein: CASSQSGAQRGAFF.

The chain couples TRBV28 to TRBJ2-1; perhaps TRBD1 as D (6 bases). The CDR3 consists of 12 residues. The germline CDR1 and CDR2 sequences are MDHEN and SYDVKM. Trimming removed 6 bases from V and 10 bases from J, with 13 bases in between. CDR3 bases: TGTGCCAGCAGCAACAGGGTAGAGGAGCAGTTCTTC. Protein sequence: CASSNRVEEQFF.

This clone was detected once. V is TRBV13 and J is TRBJ2-1; 10 bases match TRBD2. The CDR3 has 19 amino acids. Unmatched junction bases numbered 15, after V lost 2 bases and J lost 5 bases. Germline V lookup: CDR1 PRHDT, CDR2 FYEKMQ (reference sequence). The CDR3 DNA reads as TGTGCCAGCAGCTTAAATCTAGCGGGAGTTTGGTCGGCCCACAATGAGCAGTTCTTC. Its translation is CASSLNLAGVWSAHNEQFF.

This rearrangement joins TRBV6-5 to TRBJ2-3; 11 nucleotides match TRBD2. The germline gives CDR1 MNHEY, CDR2 SVGAGI. This CDR3 contains 16 residues. V lost 1 base to trimming and J lost 6 bases; unmatched junction nucleotides: 6. CDR3: CASSYFTSGSSDTQYF. In DNA, the CDR3 is TGTGCCAGCAGTTACTTTACTAGCGGGAGCTCGGATACGCAGTATTTT.

This chain links TRBV11-2 with TRBJ2-5; weak D call: TRBD1 (5 bases). The CDR3 extends over 14 amino acids. The V gene's germline CDR1 is SGHAT and CDR2 FQNNGV. The germline V and J ends were trimmed by 1 base and 4 bases, with 10 bases remaining between them. CDR3 region: CASSLGKGSETQYF. CDR3 DNA: TGTGCCAGCAGCTTAGGGAAGGGGTCAGAGACCCAGTACTTC.

DNA for the CDR3: TGCGCCAGCAGCTTGGGAGGGTTGAATCAGCCCCAGCATTTT. This codes for CASSLGGLNQPQHF. The gene calls are TRBV5-1 and TRBJ1-5, with no clear D. The CDR3 runs to 14 residues. CDR1 and CDR2 (germline): SGHRS, YFSETQ. The V and J ends lost 0 bases and 4 bases respectively, with 8 bases between them.

The rearrangement links TRBV15 to TRBJ2-5; a weak D match, TRBD1 (5 bases). The CDR3 has 15 residues. Trimming stripped 0 bases from V and 4 bases from J, with 12 bases between. Germline V lookup: CDR1 LNHNV, CDR2 YYDKDF (reference sequence). The CDR3 bases are TGTGCCACCAGCAGAGAGGCCCAAAGGGGAGAGACCCAGTACTTC. It encodes CATSREAQRGETQYF. The variable domain in full, with the rest retrieved from reference TRBV15 and TRBJ2-5, is DAMVIQNPRYQVTQFGKPVTLSCSQTLNHNVMYWYQQKSSQAPKLLFHYYDKDFNNEADTPDNFQSRRPNTSFCFLDIRSPGLGDTAMYLCATSREAQRGETQYFGPGTRLLVL.

This chain joins TRBV11-2 and TRBJ1-2, with a tentative D call TRBD1 (6 bases). V shed 5 bases and J shed 6 bases, with 16 bases lying between them. The germline gives CDR1 SGHAT, CDR2 FQNNGV. This CDR3 is built from 14 residues. Written as DNA, the CDR3 is TGTGCCAGCAGCAAGGGGGGCGGTAAGGATGGCTACACCTTC. Protein sequence: CASSKGGGKDGYTF.

The chain links TRBV21-1 to TRBJ2-7; the listed D gene, TRBD1, was not tested against the DNA. TRBV21-1 is assigned pseudogene status. The CDR3 spans 19 residues. The CDR3 sequence: CASSSPTPRQGAYRNEQYF. CDR3 bases: TGTGCCAGCAGCTCCCCAACCCCGCGACAGGGGGCGTATAGAAACGAGCAGTACTTC.

The rearrangement uses TRBV27 and TRBJ2-2; 7 bases align to TRBD2. The germline V gene encodes CDR1 MNHEY and CDR2 SMNVEV (reference sequence). V was pared by 10 bases and J by 2 bases, with 7 bases of the junction left unmatched. The CDR3 is 14 amino acids. For the CDR3, the DNA is TGTGCCACTAGAGCGGGAACAAACACCGGGGAGCTGTTTTTT. As protein: CATRAGTNTGELFF.

The chain recombines TRBV29-1 with TRBJ2-5; D gene ambiguous. Germline V gene lookup returns CDR1 SQVTM and CDR2 ANQGSEA. V was clipped by 1 base and J by 1 base, with 4 bases between them. CDR3 length: 12 residues. CDR3 in DNA: TGCAGCGTTGAAGCCTCCCAAGAGACCCAGTACTTC. Its protein is CSVEASQETQYF.

The chain has TRBV4-1 and TRBJ2-7; the D is unclear. The germline V gene encodes CDR1 MGHRA and CDR2 YSYEKL. The V and J ends lost 1 base and 5 bases respectively, with 9 bases between them. This CDR3 is 13 amino acids long. CDR3 protein: CASSQGPGDEQYF. As DNA, the CDR3 is TGCGCCAGCAGCCAAGGACCGGGCGACGAGCAGTACTTC.

This chain connects TRBV7-9 to TRBJ2-1, with 7 bases lining up with TRBD2. This CDR3 region has 16 residues. V lost 3 bases, J lost 8 bases, and 13 bases stayed unmatched. Looked up from germline, CDR1 is SEHNR and CDR2 is FQNEAQ (reference sequence). The CDR3 protein is CASSFSRETTRDEQFF. The DNA for the CDR3 is TGTGCCAGCAGCTTTTCGCGGGAGACTACAAGGGATGAGCAGTTCTTC.

The chain carries TRBV28 and TRBJ1-4, with D perhaps TRBD1 (5 bases). The CDR3 spans 13 residues. Germline V CDR1 and CDR2: MDHEN, SYDVKM. V was cut by 3 bases and J by 6 bases, with 8 bases left in between. CDR3 amino acids: CASSFGGDEKLFF. The CDR3 region has the DNA TGTGCCAGCAGTTTTGGGGGGGATGAAAAACTGTTTTTT.

This clone appeared a single time. The rearrangement uses TRBV7-2 and TRBJ2-7; 10 bases are a match to TRBD1. J lost 2 bases, V lost 3 bases, and 4 bases had no gene match. CDR3 size: 15 residues. Germline V gene sequence: CDR1 SGHTA, CDR2 FQGNSA. CDR3 DNA sequence: TGTGCCAGCAGCTTCCGGGACAGGGGTACCTACGAGCAGTACTTC. Translating it yields CASSFRDRGTYEQYF. Using reference TRBV7-2 and TRBJ2-7 for the parts outside the CDR3, the full variable domain is GAGVSQSPSNKVTEKGKDVELRCDPISGHTALYWYRQSLGQGLEFLIYFQGNSAPDKSGLPSDRFSAERTGGSVSTLTIQRTQQEDSAVYLCASSFRDRGTYEQYFGPGTRLTVT.

CDR3 coding DNA: TGTGCCAGCTCGTGGAGTGGAGAAGCTTTCTTT. Its protein is CASSWSGEAFF. This rearrangement joins TRBV6-6 to TRBJ1-1, with unresolved D. The V and J ends lost 8 bases and 8 bases respectively, with 12 bases between them. In germline, CDR1 is MNHNY, CDR2 SVGAGI (reference sequence). The CDR3 sequence is 11 residues long.

V and J are TRBV6-6 and TRBJ2-2; D remains unclear. Trimming took off 2 bases at V and 8 bases at J, with 9 bases between the two ends. The CDR3 length is 13 residues. Germline V gene lookup returns CDR1 MNHNY and CDR2 SVGAGI (reference sequence). CDR3 nucleotide sequence: TGTGCCAGCAGTTACGGCGGTTTGGGGGAGCTGTTTTTT. As protein: CASSYGGLGELFF.

The CDR3 sequence: CATSHFRGTYEQYF. The CDR3 coding sequence is TGTGCCACCAGCCACTTCAGGGGAACCTACGAGCAGTACTTC. The rearrangement links TRBV15 to TRBJ2-7, with D tentatively TRBD1 (6 bases). V lost 5 bases to trimming and J lost 2 bases, with 13 bases between them. This CDR3 contains 14 residues. The germline V gene has CDR1 LNHNV and CDR2 YYDKDF (reference sequence).

The chain uses TRBV21-1 and TRBJ1-3; TRBD1 was called by the table and not checked on the DNA. TRBV21-1 is annotated as a pseudogene. The CDR3 spans 16 residues. In nucleotides, the CDR3 is TGTGCCAGCAGCAAGGAAACAGCTCTACAAGGAAACACCATATATTTT. Its protein is CASSKETALQGNTIYF.

The rearrangement joins TRBV30 to TRBJ1-5, with a tentative D call TRBD1 (5 bases). From germline, CDR1 is GTSNPN and CDR2 SVGIG (reference sequence). The CDR3 length is 13 residues. The germline V and J ends were trimmed by 1 base and 2 bases, with 6 bases remaining between them. CDR3 amino acids: CAWSGGGNQPQHF. The DNA for the CDR3 is TGTGCCTGGAGTGGGGGGGGCAATCAGCCCCAGCATTTT.

The DNA of the CDR3 is TGCGCCAGCAGCCAGATTAGCGGGAGGGCCCGTGAGCAGTACTTC. Translation gives CASSQISGRAREQYF. This rearrangement joins TRBV4-1 to TRBJ2-7; the match to TRBD2 covers 11 bases. The CDR3 is 15 amino acids. From germline, CDR1 is MGHRA and CDR2 YSYEKL. The junction had 8 bases not matched to a gene; V was cut back by 3 bases and J by 7 bases.